One and the same sample provided the 21 T cell receptor beta chains below, sequenced in a study of beta chain features in type 1 diabetes (dated by TCRdb to between 2018 and 2020). Receptors were amplified or captured by the immunoSEQ multiplex PCR assay. The entire amount of isolated RNA was reverse transcribed using the High Capacity cDNA Reverse Transcription Kit, so the sequenced TCRB transcripts were expressed ones. This is the immuneACCESS table as TCRdb keeps it, with only in-frame sequences that have V and J called. A part of the clones is gone; compared with another copy, unresolved V genes explain less than half, and the rest is unexplained. This sample lists roughly 140,000 clones; around 51% were detected once. The top ten constitute over 0.4% of the sample. The sequenced sample consisted of Tregs from blood. What this sample's cell subset or site label stands for: regulatory CD4+ T cells. These receptor sequences come from a man in his late teens or twenties in good health.

This clone was observed a few times. The rearrangement links TRBV9 to TRBJ2-2; 7 bases are a match to TRBD1. The CDR3 runs 14 residues. J gave up 5 bases and V 7 bases, and 8 bases lay outside the gene matches. Germline V gives CDR1 SGDLS, CDR2 YYNGEE. CDR3 loop: CASRPRGLTGELFF. The CDR3, as DNA: TGTGCCAGCCGTCCCAGGGGGTTGACCGGGGAGCTGTTTTTT.

The J gene is TRBJ2-1, the V gene TRBV29-1, with 8 bases aligning to TRBD1. Germline assignment: CDR1 SQVTM and CDR2 ANQGSEA. The CDR3 has 19 amino acids. With V trimmed by 5 bases and J by 0 bases, 18 bases remained unmatched. The CDR3 nucleotides are TGCAGCGTTTACGTTCTAAGGCAGGGGGCTTCTTACTCCTACAATGAGCAGTTCTTC. This translates into CSVYVLRQGASYSYNEQFF.

The rearrangement uses TRBV27 and TRBJ1-1; 10 bases are shared with TRBD1. Germline lookup yields CDR1 MNHEY and CDR2 SMNVEV (reference sequence). This CDR3 is built from 16 residues. The V segment lost 5 bases and the J segment 0 bases; nucleotides outside the gene matches: 6. Here the CDR3 reads CASSKDRGGLNTEAFF. CDR3 bases: TGTGCCAGCAGTAAGGACAGGGGGGGGTTGAACACTGAAGCTTTCTTT.

This clone was seen only a few times. The chain couples TRBV29-1 to TRBJ1-5, with D unresolved. This CDR3 has 13 residues. With 3 bases removed from V and 3 bases from J, the gap between germline ends came to 9 bases. In germline, CDR1 is SQVTM, CDR2 ANQGSEA. CDR3 protein: CSVEELPNQPQHF. CDR3 nucleotides: TGCAGCGTTGAGGAGCTCCCCAATCAGCCCCAGCATTTT. The entire variable domain, with the rest obtained from reference TRBV29-1 and TRBJ1-5, is as follows: SAVISQKPSRDICQRGTSLTIQCQVDSQVTMMFWYRQQPGQSLTLIATANQGSEATYESGFVIDKFPISRPNLTFSTLTVSNMSPEDSSIYLCSVEELPNQPQHFGDGTRLSIL.

On this clone itself: Other DNA sequences in the sample encode the same CDR3. J is TRBJ2-1 and V is TRBV9; 9 bases line up with TRBD2. CDR3 size: 15 residues. V trimming: 0 bases; J trimming: 3 bases; junction bases outside the gene matches: 1. Germline values: CDR1 SGDLS, CDR2 YYNGEE. The CDR3 DNA sequence: TGTGCCAGCAGCGTAGGACTAGCGGACTACAATGAGCAGTTCTTC. Translating gives CASSVGLADYNEQFF.

This clone was seen only a few times. J is TRBJ2-1 and V is TRBV7-9, with TRBD2 as a possible D gene (6 bases). The ends were cut back, 5 bases at V and 8 bases at J, with 22 bases in the middle. Germline CDR1 is SEHNR and CDR2 is FQNEAQ (reference sequence). The CDR3 contains 16 residues. CDR3 nucleotides: TGTGCCAGCAGCCGGGGATGGGACTGGTTAGACTATGAGCAGTTCTTC. This encodes CASSRGWDWLDYEQFF.

The J gene is TRBJ2-7, the V gene TRBV28, with TRBD2 matching 8 bases. Germline trimming cut 9 bases from V and 4 bases from J; bases unmatched to any gene: 8. The CDR3 loop spans 13 amino acids. Germline loops: CDR1 MDHEN, CDR2 SYDVKM. CDR3 sequence: CASGSGSSYEQYF. The DNA for the CDR3 is TGTGCCAGTGGAAGCGGGAGTTCGTACGAGCAGTACTTC.

This chain joins TRBV19 and TRBJ2-7; 9 nucleotides line up with TRBD1. The CDR3 has 15 residues. V lost 5 bases and J lost 2; bases outside the gene matches: 7. CDR1 and CDR2 from the germline V gene are LNHDA and SQIVND (reference sequence). CDR3 region: CASSPAGTGTYEQYF. The CDR3 nucleotides are TGTGCCAGTAGTCCAGCCGGGACAGGGACCTACGAGCAGTACTTC.

The sample holds a few counts of this clone. The rearrangement uses TRBV7-9 and TRBJ2-1; D is unclear. The CDR3 runs to 13 residues. V dropped 3 bases and J dropped 9 bases, with 12 bases sitting between them. Germline CDR1 is SEHNR and CDR2 is FQNEAQ (reference sequence). The CDR3 spells CASSFHYESEQFF. CDR3 coding DNA: TGTGCCAGCAGCTTTCACTATGAGTCTGAGCAGTTCTTC.

The chain combines TRBV6-5 with TRBJ2-7; D is unresolved. The ends were cut back, 6 bases at V and 6 bases at J, with 18 bases in the middle. This CDR3 comprises 14 residues. CDR1 and CDR2 (germline): MNHEY, SVGAGI. This CDR3 reads CASSRRRLLGEQYF. CDR3 nucleotides: TGTGCCAGCAGCCGCCGACGGCTCCTAGGCGAGCAGTACTTC.

The gene calls are TRBV28 and TRBJ1-5, with 8 bases lining up with TRBD1. The CDR3 has 16 residues. Germline V CDR1 and CDR2: MDHEN, SYDVKM. The trim removed 5 bases at V and 6 bases at J, leaving 12 bases unmatched. The CDR3 nucleotides read TGTGCCAGCAGTCGATCCCTCCAGGGGGCAGGTCAGCCCCAGCATTTT. Translating it yields CASSRSLQGAGQPQHF.

The chain combines TRBV9 with TRBJ2-3, with 7 positions matching TRBD1. The V gene end was trimmed by 1 base and the J gene end by 2 bases; junction bases not matched to a gene: 7. The CDR3 totals 16 residues. Germline V gene lookup returns CDR1 SGDLS and CDR2 YYNGEE. DNA for the CDR3: TGTGCCAGCAGCGTACCCAGACAGGGTGACACAGATACGCAGTATTTT. Translated: CASSVPRQGDTDTQYF.

This chain joins TRBV21-1 and TRBJ2-3; the table assigns TRBD2, which was not confirmed against the DNA. TRBV21-1 is deemed a pseudogene. CDR3 length: 16 amino acids. The chain's CDR3 is CASTGTSGRGVDTQYF. The CDR3 nucleotides are TGTGCCAGCACCGGGACTAGCGGGAGAGGAGTCGATACGCAGTATTTT.

V is TRBV15 and J is TRBJ2-5, with D maybe TRBD1 (5 bases). From germline, CDR1 is LNHNV and CDR2 YYDKDF (reference sequence). The CDR3 runs to 13 residues. Trimming left V 9 bases short and J 4 bases short, with 15 bases between. The CDR3 is CATQAGFGETQYF. CDR3 in DNA: TGTGCCACGCAAGCAGGGTTTGGAGAGACCCAGTACTTC.

The CDR3 region is CASSFGFGAPLNTEAFF. For the CDR3, the DNA is TGTGCCAGCAGCTTCGGATTTGGGGCGCCTCTCAACACTGAAGCTTTCTTT. The chain recombines TRBV5-4 with TRBJ1-1, with D maybe TRBD1 (5 bases). CDR1 and CDR2 (germline): SGHNT, YYREEE (reference sequence). This CDR3 contains 17 residues. V lost 2 bases to trimming and J lost 2 bases, with 19 bases between them.

The rearrangement uses TRBV4-3 and TRBJ2-7; the D gene is possibly TRBD1 (5 bases). From germline, CDR1 is LGHNA and CDR2 YSLEER. Trimming pared 1 base from V and 4 bases from J, leaving 8 bases between. The CDR3 runs to 13 residues. The CDR3 DNA is TGCGCCAGCAGCCAAGCTCAGGGATACGAGCAGTACTTC. As protein: CASSQAQGYEQYF.

This rearrangement joins TRBV10-2 to TRBJ1-6; D is uncertain. Trimming removed 2 bases from V and 0 bases from J, with 11 bases in between. The CDR3 is 17 residues long. Germline V gene lookup returns CDR1 WSHSY and CDR2 SAAADI. The CDR3 region is CASSERRMSSYNSPLHF. DNA of the CDR3: TGCGCCAGCAGTGAGAGGCGGATGAGCTCCTATAATTCACCCCTCCACTTT.

The CDR3 sequence: CASGQGTYEQYF. Written as DNA, the CDR3 is TGTGCCAGCGGACAGGGGACCTACGAGCAGTACTTC. V usage is TRBV18 and J usage is TRBJ2-7; 9 positions agree with TRBD1. Per germline, CDR1 KGHSH and CDR2 LQKENI. The V and J ends lost 8 bases and 2 bases, in that order; junction bases with no gene match: 1. This CDR3 comprises 12 residues.

This chain links TRBV27 with TRBJ2-7, with unresolved D. V dropped 2 bases and J dropped 0 bases, with 11 bases sitting between them. Germline assignment: CDR1 MNHEY and CDR2 SMNVEV (reference sequence). This CDR3 comprises 15 residues. DNA of the CDR3: TGTGCCAGCAGTTTAAGAAGACTTAGCTCCTACGAGCAGTACTTC. Translated, it gives CASSLRRLSSYEQYF.

The gene calls are TRBV30 and TRBJ1-4; TRBD1 matches at 9 bases. This CDR3 spans 18 amino acids. After removal of 1 base from V and 0 bases from J, the junction contained 9 bases not matched to a gene. CDR1 and CDR2 (germline): GTSNPN, SVGIG (reference sequence). The CDR3 nucleotides are TGTGCCTGGAGTGGATGGACAGGGGAGGATGCAACTAATGAAAAACTGTTTTTT. Amino acids: CAWSGWTGEDATNEKLFF.

The chain couples TRBV29-1 to TRBJ2-1, with D tentatively TRBD2 (6 bases). The CDR3 sequence is 14 residues long. Germline V CDR1 and CDR2: SQVTM, ANQGSEA. The ends were cut back, 4 bases at V and 2 bases at J, with 12 bases in the middle. The CDR3 loop reads CSVGRGPPYNEQFF. In DNA, the CDR3 is TGCAGCGTTGGGCGGGGTCCTCCCTACAATGAGCAGTTCTTC.